A selection of T cell receptor beta chains follows, all from one sample in a study of blood T cell repertoires in COVID-19. Method: immunoSEQ multiplex PCR; TCRdb's copy keeps in-frame clones and lacks some. The sample lists 140,000 to 150,000 clones, roughly 78% occurring once. The sample comprised PBMCs or T cells enriched from blood (not recorded which). These receptors were taken from a woman aged 50 to 60 who had recovered from COVID-19. Both conserved end residues are part of each CDR3. Fields, in order: CDR3 length, V gene, clone size, J gene, D gene, CDR3 protein, CDR3 DNA. D genes are given only for firm matches. Size values are once, few and many counts, or a class for expanded clones, and some rows have none.

>13|TRBV11-3|-|TRBJ1-1|-
CASSFSGSTEAFF
TGTGCCAGCAGCTTTAGCGGAAGCACTGAAGCTTTCTTT
>14|TRBV10-3|-|TRBJ1-2|-
CAITEAGADYGYTF
TGTGCCATCACTGAGGCGGGGGCGGACTATGGCTACACCTTC
>11|TRBV12-3/TRBV12-4|many|TRBJ1-2|-
CASSSRGGYTF
TGTGCCAGCAGTTCCAGGGGTGGCTACACCTTC
>11|TRBV13|few|TRBJ2-1|TRBD2
CASSSGLVQFF
TGTGCCAGCAGCTCCGGACTAGTTCAGTTCTTC
>15|TRBV28|-|TRBJ2-7|TRBD2
CASRPTSGGAYEQYF
TGTGCCAGCAGACCCACTAGCGGGGGGGCCTACGAGCAGTACTTC
>12|TRBV7-9|once|TRBJ1-2|-
CASSGHRDGYTF
TGTGCCAGCAGCGGACACAGGGATGGCTACACCTTC
>11|TRBV29-1|-|TRBJ1-1|-
CSVQGISEAFF
TGCAGCGTTCAGGGAATATCTGAAGCTTTCTTT
>16|TRBV4-1|-|TRBJ2-7|-
CASSQLPPGTPYEQYF
TGCGCCAGCAGCCAACTTCCCCCCGGGACACCTTACGAGCAGTACTTC
>14|TRBV7-6|-|TRBJ1-1|-
CASSQDSGNTEAFF
TGTGCCAGCAGCCAGGACAGTGGGAACACTGAAGCTTTCTTT
>13|TRBV6-5|-|TRBJ1-4|-
CASSSRVREKLFF
TGTGCCAGCAGTTCCAGGGTGAGGGAAAAACTGTTTTTT
>15|TRBV14|-|TRBJ1-1|TRBD1
CASSQDLAGGTEAFF
TGTGCCAGCAGCCAAGATTTGGCAGGGGGCACTGAAGCTTTCTTT
>12|TRBV6-1|-|TRBJ1-2|-
CASSEERTRSTF
TGTGCCAGCAGTGAAGAACGCACACGATCCACCTTC
>14|TRBV3-1/TRBV3-2|-|TRBJ1-5|TRBD1
CASSLRQGNQPQHF
TGTGCCAGCAGCCTTAGACAGGGGAATCAGCCCCAGCATTTT
>20|TRBV14|-|TRBJ2-5|TRBD2
CASSQAILAGGTFFQETQYF
TGTGCCAGCAGCCAAGCTATACTAGCGGGGGGCACCTTCTTCCAAGAGACCCAGTACTTC
>12|TRBV11-2|once|TRBJ1-1|-
CASSSARTEKRF
TGTGCCAGCAGCTCAGCAAGGACAGAGAAAAGATTT
>14|TRBV7-9|once|TRBJ1-3|-
CASNSWGAGNTIYF
TGTGCCAGCAACTCCTGGGGAGCTGGAAACACCATATATTTT
>13|TRBV6-5|-|TRBJ1-1|-
CASSPHGGREAFF
TGTGCCAGCAGTCCCCACGGAGGGCGTGAAGCTTTCTTT
>14|TRBV30|-|TRBJ2-7|TRBD2
CAWNSGGVSYEQYF
TGTGCCTGGAATAGCGGGGGGGTCTCCTACGAGCAGTACTTC
>15|TRBV5-1|-|TRBJ1-4|TRBD1
CASTTGMWANEKLFF
TGCGCCAGTACGACAGGGATGTGGGCTAATGAAAAACTGTTTTTT
>15|TRBV19|-|TRBJ1-1|-
CASNPWVGRGTEAFF
TGTGCCAGTAATCCTTGGGTGGGGAGAGGCACTGAAGCTTTCTTT
>15|TRBV4-2|-|TRBJ2-2|TRBD2
CASSRGLANTGELFF
TGTGCCAGCAGCCGAGGACTAGCGAACACCGGGGAGCTGTTTTTT
>10|TRBV5-8|-|TRBJ2-7|-
CASSFLEQYF
TGTGCCAGCAGCTTTCTGGAGCAGTACTTC
>14|TRBV19|-|TRBJ1-1|-
CASKRQVGVYEAFF
TGTGCCAGCAAGAGACAGGTCGGAGTATATGAAGCTTTCTTT
>15|TRBV7-2|few|TRBJ2-7|TRBD1
CASSARQGTFYEQYF
TGTGCCAGCAGTGCTCGACAGGGGACCTTCTACGAGCAGTACTTC
>16|TRBV27|once|TRBJ2-7|-
CASSLSGQGMAYEQYF
TGTGCCAGCAGTTTATCGGGGCAAGGGATGGCCTACGAGCAGTACTTC
>15|TRBV5-6|-|TRBJ2-6|-
CASTRRGSGANVLTF
TGTGCCAGCACCCGACGGGGCTCTGGGGCCAACGTCCTGACTTTC
>14|TRBV9|-|TRBJ1-6|-
CASSVYMYGSPLHF
TGTGCCAGCAGCGTATATATGTACGGGTCACCCCTCCACTTT
>13|TRBV19|-|TRBJ2-7|-
CASRMVPGAEQYF
TGTGCCAGTAGGATGGTTCCAGGGGCCGAGCAGTACTTC
>14|TRBV5-1|-|TRBJ1-1|-
CASSLSAGSTEAFF
TGCGCCAGCAGCTTGTCGGCAGGGTCCACTGAAGCTTTCTTT
>15|TRBV19|once|TRBJ2-1|TRBD1
CASSGTGGSYNEQFF
TGTGCCAGTAGTGGGACAGGCGGTTCCTACAATGAGCAGTTCTTC
>14|TRBV10-2|-|TRBJ2-5|TRBD2
CASSASGGDPRLYF
TGCGCCAGCAGTGCTAGCGGGGGGGACCCACGTCTGTACTTC
>12|TRBV3-1/TRBV3-2|-|TRBJ2-7|-
CASSQRGKEQYF
TGTGCCAGCAGCCAAAGGGGGAAGGAGCAGTACTTC
>12|TRBV18|-|TRBJ2-3|-
CASSDYTDTQYF
TGTGCCAGCTCGGACTACACAGATACGCAGTATTTT
>13|TRBV29-1|once|TRBJ2-3|-
CSARRDSTDTQYF
TGCAGCGCCCGGAGGGACAGCACAGATACGCAGTATTTT
>11|TRBV12-5|once|TRBJ2-1|-
CASGLLTEQFF
TGTGCTAGTGGTTTGCTCACAGAGCAGTTCTTC
>15|TRBV4-2|few|TRBJ2-5|-
CASSQAGGYQETQYF
TGTGCCAGCAGCCAAGCGGGGGGCTACCAAGAGACCCAGTACTTC
>13|TRBV7-8|-|TRBJ1-2|-
CASSFGQYYGYTF
TGTGCCAGCAGCTTCGGACAGTACTATGGCTACACCTTC
>14|TRBV7-3|-|TRBJ1-2|-
CASSLDGTGNGYTF
TGTGCCAGCAGCTTAGATGGTACAGGCAATGGCTACACCTTC
>14|TRBV5-6|-|TRBJ1-4|-
CASSRPHGGEKLFF
TGTGCCAGCAGCCGACCGCACGGGGGTGAAAAACTGTTTTTT
>15|TRBV7-9|-|TRBJ2-3|-
CASSFLDTKTDTQYF
TGTGCCAGCAGCTTTCTGGACACCAAAACAGATACGCAGTATTTT
>15|TRBV3-1/TRBV3-2|-|TRBJ1-5|-
CASSPDGRINQPQHF
TGTGCCAGCAGCCCCGACGGCAGGATCAATCAGCCCCAGCATTTT
>16|TRBV5-1|-|TRBJ2-3|TRBD2
CASSLAVAGDVDTQYF
TGCGCCAGCAGCTTGGCGGTAGCGGGGGACGTAGATACGCAGTATTTT
>13|TRBV2|many|TRBJ1-5|-
CASSSEPNQPQHF
TGTGCCAGCAGTTCAGAACCAAATCAGCCCCAGCATTTT
>12|TRBV7-9|-|TRBJ2-1|-
CASSLVGYGRFF
TGTGCCAGCAGCTTAGTGGGCTACGGTAGGTTCTTC
>16|TRBV5-1|-|TRBJ1-5|TRBD1
CASSLSGTGGNQPQHF
TGCGCCAGCAGCTTGAGCGGGACAGGGGGCAATCAGCCCCAGCATTTT
>16|TRBV5-4|-|TRBJ1-6|-
CASSRDISSYNSPLHF
TGTGCCAGCAGCCGGGACATCAGCTCCTATAATTCACCCCTCCACTTT
>13|TRBV12-3/TRBV12-4|-|TRBJ2-5|-
CASSPLGGETQYF
TGTGCCAGCAGCCCCCTCGGGGGAGAGACCCAGTACTTC
>14|TRBV28|-|TRBJ1-2|-
CASSLTQANYGYTF
TGTGCCAGCAGTTTGACCCAGGCCAACTATGGCTACACCTTC
>15|TRBV19|-|TRBJ2-4|-
CASVGRHHAKNIQYF
TGTGCCAGTGTCGGTCGCCACCATGCCAAAAACATTCAGTACTTC
>16|TRBV6-5|-|TRBJ1-3|-
CASSYVGGNSGNTIYF
TGTGCCAGCAGTTACGTGGGAGGGAACTCTGGAAACACCATATATTTT